This TCR beta chain stems from a study of Ad26.COV2.S vaccination and SARS-CoV-2 variants. The V and J ends lost 0 bases and 10 bases respectively, with 13 bases between them. This CDR3 has 14 residues. Per the germline V gene, CDR1 is LGHDT and CDR2 is YNNKEL (reference sequence). Notes on this clone: The antigen remains undetermined.

TCRdb keeps only in-frame clones here, not all; method: immunoSEQ multiplex PCR. The sample includes about 350,000 clones, around 90% of them seen just once. Notes on the study in general: Spike-specific CD8+ and CD4+ T cell responses reportedly showed substantial breadth after vaccination. Whether participants received vaccine or placebo, their non-spike TCR breadth was similar.

J is TRBJ1-5 and V is TRBV3-1 (or the pseudogene TRBV3-2), with a weak D call TRBD1 (6 bases). The sequencing here drew on peripheral blood, taken after recovery from COVID-19. The receptor's source is a human donor who had recovered from COVID-19. CDR3 sequence: CASSQDQGKSPQHF. CDR3 DNA sequence: TGTGCCAGCAGCCAAGATCAGGGGAAATCACCCCAGCATTTT.